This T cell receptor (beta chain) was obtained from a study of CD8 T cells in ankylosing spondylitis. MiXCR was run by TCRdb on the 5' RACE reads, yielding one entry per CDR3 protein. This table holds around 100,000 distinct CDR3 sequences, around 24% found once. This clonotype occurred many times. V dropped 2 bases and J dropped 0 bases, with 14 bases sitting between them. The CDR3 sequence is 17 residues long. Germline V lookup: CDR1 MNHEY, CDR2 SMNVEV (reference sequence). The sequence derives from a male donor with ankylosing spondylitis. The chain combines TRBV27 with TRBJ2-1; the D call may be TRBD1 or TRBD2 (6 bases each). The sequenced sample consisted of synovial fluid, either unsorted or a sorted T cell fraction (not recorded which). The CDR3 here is CASSLPPGATSYNEQFF. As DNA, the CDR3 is TGTGCCAGCAGTTTACCACCGGGGGCGACCTCCTACAATGAGCAGTTCTTC.